The rows below give T cell receptor beta chains drawn from one sample of a study of T cell responses to AZD1222 COVID-19 vaccine. Method: immunoSEQ multiplex PCR; TCRdb's copy keeps in-frame clones and lacks some. The table records 180,000 or so clones, more than 75% of them present only once. Sequencing used peripheral blood, obtained 28 days after the second AZD1222 dose. The receptor source for this set is an adult who received the AZD1222 COVID-19 vaccine. Each CDR3 is given with its conserved first and last residue. D genes are given only for firm matches.

D gene	V gene	J gene	CDR3 DNA	CDR3 protein
.	TRBV5-4	TRBJ2-5	TGTGCCAGCGGGAATCAGAACCAAGAGACCCAGTACTTC	CASGNQNQETQYF
.	TRBV19	TRBJ2-7	TGTGCCAGTAGTACTCCGGGACACCCACGCTCCTACGAGCAGTACTTC	CASSTPGHPRSYEQYF
.	TRBV7-9	TRBJ1-6	TGTGCCAGCAGCCAAACGACAGGAAAAAATTCACCCCTCCACTTT	CASSQTTGKNSPLHF
.	TRBV18	TRBJ2-7	TGTGCCAGCTCACCTTCTGGGACTTTCTACGAGCAGTACTTC	CASSPSGTFYEQYF
.	TRBV7-2	TRBJ2-2	TGTGCCAGCAGCTTAGTCCCGGGAACGAACACCGGGGAGCTGTTTTTT	CASSLVPGTNTGELFF
TRBD2	TRBV7-3	TRBJ2-1	TGTGCCAGCAGCTTGGGCAGCGGGACCACCAATGAGCAGTTCTTC	CASSLGSGTTNEQFF
TRBD2	TRBV30	TRBJ2-3	TGTGCCTTACGGGCAGGACTAGATTTTTGGAGCACAGATACGCAGTATTTT	CALRAGLDFWSTDTQYF
TRBD2	TRBV6-2/TRBV6-3	TRBJ2-2	TGTGCCAGCAGTTACTGGACTAGCGGGAGTTCCGGGGAGCTGTTTTTT	CASSYWTSGSSGELFF
TRBD2	TRBV18	TRBJ2-7	TGTGCCAGCTCACCAGCGGGAGCCCCCGCGGGGGAGCAGTACTTC	CASSPAGAPAGEQYF
.	TRBV3-1/TRBV3-2	TRBJ1-2	TGTGCCAGCAGCCCGAGAGGAGCTAACTATGGCTACACCTTC	CASSPRGANYGYTF
.	TRBV19	TRBJ2-7	TGTGCCAGTAGTTCGGAGATGGAGGGCCCAGACGAGCAGTACTTC	CASSSEMEGPDEQYF
TRBD2	TRBV28	TRBJ2-1	TGTGCCAGCAATCCTCCGGGACTAGAGGGCCCGCAGTTCTTC	CASNPPGLEGPQFF
TRBD2	TRBV5-4	TRBJ2-5	TGTGCCAGCAGCCTCGGGGGTAGCGGGATCGCCCAAGAGACCCAGTACTTC	CASSLGGSGIAQETQYF
TRBD2	TRBV9	TRBJ2-1	TGTGCCAGCAGCGTAGCTACAGCGGGAGCTGGTAATGAGCAGTTCTTC	CASSVATAGAGNEQFF
.	TRBV6-2/TRBV6-3	TRBJ2-5	TGTGCCAGCAGTTCGCAGCCTCAAGAGACCCAGTACTTC	CASSSQPQETQYF
TRBD1	TRBV28	TRBJ2-1	TGTGCCAGCAATTCAGGACAGGCCCTGAATGAGCAGTTCTTC	CASNSGQALNEQFF
.	TRBV11-2	TRBJ2-2	TGTGCCAGCAGCTTAGAAAGGCAGCGGGTATACACCGGGGAGCTGTTTTTT	CASSLERQRVYTGELFF
.	TRBV7-9	TRBJ2-7	TGTGCCAGCAGCTCACCGGAACAGGGCGTGAGCGAGCAGTACTTC	CASSSPEQGVSEQYF
.	TRBV19	TRBJ2-2	TGTGCCAGTAGTATAATCGGTCCGAACACCGGGGAGCTGTTTTTT	CASSIIGPNTGELFF
.	TRBV12-1	TRBJ2-7	TGTGCCAGCAGCTTAGACAGGATATCATCCTACGAGCAGTACTTC	CASSLDRISSYEQYF